This T cell receptor (beta chain) is drawn from a study of T cells in Graves' hyperthyroidism and ophthalmopathy. With a duration under 2 months, the hyperthyroidism was newly diagnosed in patients aged 18 to 65. Together with thyroid ultrasound, orbital computed tomography, serum thyroxine and TRAb, clinical symptoms were used for diagnoses. Isolation of PBMCs was performed on around 9.8 ml fresh peripheral blood. Template material for amplifying TCR beta CDR3 regions consisted of RNA transcripts. The HTBI set primed first-round TCR CDR3 RT-PCR. TCRdb called the multiplex PCR reads again in MiXCR, with one record for every CDR3 protein. The sample records about 560,000 distinct CDR3 sequences, around 17% being singletons. The CDR3 has 16 amino acids. Germline CDR1 reads WSHSY; CDR2 reads SAAADI. J was trimmed by 2 bases and V by 3 bases; bases with no gene match: 7. This clonotype has a handful of counts.

The sequence was obtained from a woman aged 18-35 years with Graves' hyperthyroidism. Sequenced input: blood. This chain joins TRBV10-2 and TRBJ2-7, with 10 bases fitting TRBD2. CDR3 in DNA: TGCGCCAGCAGTGACCCCCTAGCGGGAGACGCCTACGAGCAGTACTTC. Residues: CASSDPLAGDAYEQYF.